This TCR beta chain was obtained from a study of cytomegalovirus exposure and HLA in healthy donors (dated by TCRdb to about 2017). Regarding the complete study: An earlier analysis of approximately 550 of the donors reported 250 to 350 Gb of sequence data and more than 90 million unique TCR beta sequences from some 180 million T cells. Roughly 300 gigabases of sequencing data and 70 million to 95 million unique TCR sequences made up an early release that covered several hundred HLA-typed donors. Of the 350 to 450 genotyped donors, roughly 76% were placed in the genetic ancestry cluster associated with self-reported Caucasian donors. The study aimed to test whether cataloging public T cell receptors could reveal signatures of past pathogen exposure. The study profiled the T cell repertoires of under 850 subjects by immunosequencing and related them to cytomegalovirus serostatus. Along with the approximately 600-subject first cohort, a separate validation cohort of over a hundred different subjects was used. To predict cytomegalovirus infection status, the study combined high-throughput TCR immunosequencing, statistical association of individual TCRs with disease status, and machine learning. A later analysis re-examined previously published TCR beta repertoires from more than 600 donors and added high-resolution HLA genotyping to investigate patterns of TCR occurrence. The later analysis used no new phenotypic data to find candidate immune exposures, relying instead on TCR beta sequences and their occurrence across donors. In an earlier analysis of 587 of the donors, high-throughput TCR beta sequencing was used to judge whether each TCR beta V gene segment behaved as functional or pseudogenic. Donor age, sex, ethnicity and CMV serostatus were compiled alongside the repertoire data. A later genetic analysis used genome-wide SNP genotypes for about 65% of the roughly 670 donors, treating that subset as a discovery cohort. All discovery cohort repertoires had been generated on a single sequencing platform. Both class I and class II loci were covered by HLA typing, at four-digit resolution. The number of typed donors differed by locus: about 620-640 for A, B, C, DRB1 and DQB1; 500 to 550 for DQA1; some 590 for DPA1; and 400 to 480 for DPB1. Because of strong linkage in the cohort, roughly 5 DR-DQ haplotypes were treated as single units for association and clustering. Across under 500 genotyped donors of the cohort, an average of 235,054 unique TCR beta nucleotide sequences per donor were sequenced, and around 20% of those sequences were non-productive. Results the study describes overall, beyond this receptor: In a later genetic analysis, a missense DCLRE1C variant was associated with V-gene and J-gene trimming of TCR beta chains, and the association was replicated in an independent cohort. A further reported finding was that TCR beta sequences accurately predicted the HLA-A and HLA-B alleles for most subjects in the first cohort. This cohort had only TCR beta chains sequenced, and the lack of alpha or paired-chain data limited which features could be detected. Over 15 rarely observed V segments, including chromosome 9 orphons, were excluded from the earlier analysis of just under 600 of the donors because counts were too low. The classifier was reported to diagnose cytomegalovirus status with high specificity and sensitivity in both the original cohort and the validation cohort. Because HLA typing was missing for some donors at each locus, association tests included only the typed subset. A later analysis found that TCR association rates varied across HLA loci, with DRB1 alleles showing the most associated TCRs and HLA-C alleles the fewest. In a later analysis, HLA-associated TCR beta chains showed more clonal expansion and lower generation probabilities than non-associated chains that were equally common. An earlier analysis of some 560 of the donors showed that most TCR beta V segments appeared in productive rearrangements either about 90% or about 30% of the time, which broadly matched IMGT annotations. A later genetic analysis reported fewer N-insertions in productive TCRs among donors in an Asian-associated ancestry cluster than the roughly 700-donor mean. Most CMV-associated TCR beta chains appeared to be HLA-restricted in a later analysis, and the HLA associations seemed to be driven largely by CMV exposure. CMV serostatus was the only immune exposure information available for the cohort. In vitro tests confirmed that a few of the cytomegalovirus-associated TCR beta chains recognize cytomegalovirus antigens. It was suggested by the authors that the approach could potentially be generalized to other disease states and immunological phenotypes. The presence/absence analyses assumed that sequencing depth was roughly uniform across donors, and that assumption may not be true. At a false discovery rate of 0.05, a later analysis linked 15,000 to 20,000 TCR beta sequences to specific HLA alleles. A cluster of highly shared sequence variants was judged likely to represent a technical artifact of the sequencing pipeline. Most TCR sequences were seen in very few donors, while some public TCRs were found in many individuals. In a later analysis, several top co-occurrence clusters were reported to appear linked to parvovirus B19, influenza, CMV and Epstein-Barr virus. Correlated functional status among segregating V segments might be attributable to linkage disequilibrium, but an unknown experimental factor could not be ruled out. When HLA alleles, especially DR and DQ, strongly co-occurred, TCR associations were difficult to assign to individual alleles. Because the 87-base-pair reads could not distinguish some IMGT-functional V segments, including TRBV6-2 and TRBV6-3, those segments were excluded. A total of around 150 TCR beta chains were listed by the study as associated with cytomegalovirus.

In total, roughly 670 healthy bone marrow donors made up the cohort. At the time of sampling, all cohort members were nominally healthy, though unrecorded immune exposures were likely present. The donor tested CMV seronegative and was one of the 352 seronegative cohort members. A peripheral blood sample was provided by each donor, and peripheral blood mononuclear cells were used for TCR beta sequencing. The Qiagen DNeasy Blood Extraction Kit was used to extract genomic DNA from the blood cell samples. Trimmed from V: 0 bases; trimmed from J: 0 bases; junction bases lacking a gene match: 8. The CDR3 starts with the cysteine, ends with the phenylalanine, and has 19 residues. The sequence is cut down to CDR3 DNA, 57 bases in frame from base 1. The germline V gene yields MGHRA for CDR1 and YSYEKL for CDR2. On this clone: Its cognate antigen has yet to be identified. No quality values exist for individual bases; no much larger clone is one base distant.

Library preparation was by the immunoSEQ multiplex PCR assay. A mixture of 60 forward primers for TCR Vbeta segments and 13 reverse primers for TCR Jbeta segments was used in the multiplex PCR. The CDR3 region of rearranged TCR beta genes was amplified from genomic DNA with a multiplex PCR assay. The Illumina HiSeq System was used to sequence the amplified TCR beta libraries as 87-base-pair reads. The authors' analysis ran thus. A later analysis tallied some 79 million unique TCR beta chains across the 650 to 750 repertoires, and approximately 12 million of those chains were shared by two or more donors. A nearest-neighbor algorithm error-corrected the raw reads and collapsed the reads into unique sequences, merging closely related sequences to remove PCR and sequencing errors. CDR3 sequences were aligned to IMGT reference sequences to assign V, D and J gene segments. For a sequence to be retained, a match of at least six nucleotides was required to both a V gene segment and a J gene segment. A rearrangement counted as productive if the CDR3 had no stop codons and remained in frame with V and J, and every other rearrangement counted as non-productive. CDR3 was defined by IMGT convention, running from the second conserved V-encoded cysteine to the conserved J-encoded phenylalanine. The earlier analysis of about 640 of the donors excluded any sequence lacking an unambiguous match to a single V gene segment. In an earlier analysis of 587 of the donors, V segments were called functional above 56.7% productive rearrangements and were called segregating when the between-donor standard deviation exceeded 5%. A statistical classification framework was developed to diagnose cytomegalovirus status using the catalog of TCR beta chain sequences. In a later analysis, V and J genes were assigned by comparing TCR nucleotide sequences against IMGT/GENE-DB human TR gene sequences. A later analysis assigned CDR3 sequences and most-parsimonious VDJ recombination scenarios with the TCRdist pipeline. A later analysis defined each TCR beta chain by its CDR3 amino acid sequence plus V-gene family, and excluded reads lacking a unique V-gene family. A later analysis removed over 500 highly shared, low-generation-probability nucleotide sequences to deal with suspected cross-contamination and a sequencing artifact. In a later analysis, a clonal expansion index was calculated for each public chain from normalized within-repertoire ranks of inferred template counts. Generation probabilities in a later analysis came from a VDJ recombination model fitted to out-of-frame rearrangements, and those results were checked against IGoR. A later analysis scored TCR-TCR, TCR-HLA and TCR-CMV co-occurrence with hypergeometric tests, applying a repertoire-size bias correction to TCR pairs. A later analysis estimated false discovery rates by permuting HLA or CMV assignments 20 times. In a later analysis, co-occurring TCRs were grouped using DBSCAN, and TCRdist sequence similarity was added for clustering within HLA-allele-positive subsets. Repertoires with fewer than 30,000 or more than 120,000 public chains, plus five repertoires with anomalous nucleotide sharing, were excluded from co-occurrence clustering. The immuneACCESS repertoire file appears here via TCRdb, limited to in-frame rearrangements. These files lack a portion of the clones; in checked studies, under half of the deficit traces to unresolved V genes, and the cause of the others is not known. The V and J calls and clone size are taken from that table; D and trimming were inferred from the DNA. The sample contains 100,000 to 150,000 clones, around 77% of them found a single time. The ten largest clonotypes hold approximately 1.8% of the sample.

Here the chain combines TRBV4-1 and TRBJ2-2; 9 bases in the middle match TRBD2. The receptor was derived from a woman aged 45 to 65 in good health and CMV-seronegative. The sequenced sample consisted of PBMCs. The CDR3 is CASSQDEATSGANTGELFF. The DNA sequence follows: TGCGCCAGCAGCCAAGATGAGGCGACTAGCGGCGCGAACACCGGGGAGCTGTTTTTT.